This T cell receptor (beta chain) derives from a study of HIV-infected patients and healthy controls. As for the study in general: Early therapy brought no consistent CD8 count shift, though the CD4:CD8 ratio rose a little. Study results and caveats: During therapy, HIV-associated CDR3s fell significantly in frequency, while CMV-associated CDR3s did not change significantly. Healthy controls carried many MAIT alpha-chain CDR3s, while HIV+ repertoires had few.

This clonotype is classed as medium-sized (0.01 to 0.1%). Its antigen remains unknown. Roughly three months, about 14 weeks, into antiretroviral therapy, follow-up blood was collected. The repertoire came from unfractionated whole blood and reflected all unsorted peripheral T cells. Exclusions covered tumors, febrile or AIDS-related illness, and hepatitis B or C coinfection. Alpha and beta constant-region primers primed reverse transcription of approximately 500 ng RNA. Using multiplexing indices, alpha and beta chain libraries were generated apart by chain-specific third strand synthesis. MiXCR, run by TCRdb on the 5' RACE reads, gives a single entry per CDR3 protein. The repertoire consists of thousands of distinct CDR3 sequences, with over 7.5% occurring once and the leading ten covering 20% to 25%. The CDR3 totals 13 residues. CDR1 MNHNS and CDR2 SASEGT come from the germline V gene. Losses at the gene ends were 9 bases for V and 6 bases for J; bases not matched to a gene: 8.

This clonotype was sampled from an adult with HIV infection. The sample here was blood, taken during antiretroviral therapy. The J gene is TRBJ2-3, the V gene TRBV6-1; the match to TRBD2 covers 8 bases. The CDR3 is CASPGTSRDTQYF. As DNA, the CDR3 is TGTGCCAGTCCCGGGACTAGTCGCGATACGCAGTATTTT.